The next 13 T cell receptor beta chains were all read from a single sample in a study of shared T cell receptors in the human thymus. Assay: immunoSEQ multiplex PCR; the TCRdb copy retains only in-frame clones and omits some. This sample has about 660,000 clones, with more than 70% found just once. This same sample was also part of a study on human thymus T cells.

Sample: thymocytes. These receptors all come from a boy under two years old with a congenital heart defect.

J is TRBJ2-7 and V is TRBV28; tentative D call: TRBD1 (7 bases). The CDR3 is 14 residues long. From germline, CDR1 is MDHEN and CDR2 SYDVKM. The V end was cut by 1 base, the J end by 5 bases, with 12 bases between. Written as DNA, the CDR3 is TGTGCCAGCAGTTTATTTGTCAGGGGGGACGAGCAGTACTTC. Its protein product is CASSLFVRGDEQYF. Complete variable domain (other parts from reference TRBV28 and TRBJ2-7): DVKVTQSSRYLVKRTGEKVFLECVQDMDHENMFWYRQDPGLGLRLIYFSYDVKMKEKGDIPEGYSVSREKKERFSLILESASTNQTSMYLCASSLFVRGDEQYFGPGTRLTVT.

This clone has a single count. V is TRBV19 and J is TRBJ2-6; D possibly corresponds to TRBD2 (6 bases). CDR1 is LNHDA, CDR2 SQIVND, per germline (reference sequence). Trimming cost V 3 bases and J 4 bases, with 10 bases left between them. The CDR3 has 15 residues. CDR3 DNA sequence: TGTGCCAGTAGTATGGAGGGTTCCGGGGCCAACGTCCTGACTTTC. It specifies CASSMEGSGANVLTF.

Written as DNA, the CDR3 is TGCGCCAGCAGCCAACAGCGGTGCGTGGATACGCAGTATTTT. It encodes CASSQQRCVDTQYF. This chain joins TRBV5-1 and TRBJ2-3; D possibly corresponds to TRBD2 (5 bases). Between the trimmed V and J ends, which lost 4 bases and 6 bases, there was a span of 15 bases. The CDR3 extends over 14 amino acids. CDR1 and CDR2 (germline): SGHRS, YFSETQ.

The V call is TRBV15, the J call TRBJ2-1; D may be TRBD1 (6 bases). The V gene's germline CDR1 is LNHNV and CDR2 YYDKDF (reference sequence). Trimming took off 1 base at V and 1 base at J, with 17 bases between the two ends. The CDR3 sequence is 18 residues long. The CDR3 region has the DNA TGTGCCACCAGCAGAGTTACCTCGCACAGGGTGTCCTACAATGAGCAGTTCTTC. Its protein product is CATSRVTSHRVSYNEQFF.

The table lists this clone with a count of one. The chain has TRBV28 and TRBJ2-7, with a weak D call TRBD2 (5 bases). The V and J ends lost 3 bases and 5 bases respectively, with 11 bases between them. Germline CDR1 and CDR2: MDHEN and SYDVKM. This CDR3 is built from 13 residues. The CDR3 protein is CASSLVPEDEQYF. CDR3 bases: TGTGCCAGCAGTTTGGTCCCGGAGGACGAGCAGTACTTC.

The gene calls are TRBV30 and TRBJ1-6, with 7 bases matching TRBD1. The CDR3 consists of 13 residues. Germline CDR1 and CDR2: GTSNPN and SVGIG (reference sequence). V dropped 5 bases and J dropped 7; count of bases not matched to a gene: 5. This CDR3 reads CAWHRGKNSPLHF. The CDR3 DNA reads TGTGCCTGGCACAGGGGTAAGAATTCACCCCTCCACTTT. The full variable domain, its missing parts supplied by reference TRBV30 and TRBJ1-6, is SQTIHQWPATLVQPVGSPLSLECTVEGTSNPNLYWYRQAAGRGLQLLFYSVGIGQISSEVPQNLSASRPQDRQFILSSKKLLLSDSGFYLCAWHRGKNSPLHFGNGTRLTVT.

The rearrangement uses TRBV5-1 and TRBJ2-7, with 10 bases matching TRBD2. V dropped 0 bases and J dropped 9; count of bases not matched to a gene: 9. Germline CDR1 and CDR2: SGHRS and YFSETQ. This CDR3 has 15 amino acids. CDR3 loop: CASSLGGAGGPGQYF. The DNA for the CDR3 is TGCGCCAGCAGCTTGGGGGGAGCGGGAGGGCCAGGGCAGTACTTC. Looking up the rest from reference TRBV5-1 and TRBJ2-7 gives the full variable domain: KAGVTQTPRYLIKTRGQQVTLSCSPISGHRSVSWYQQTPGQGLQFLFEYFSETQRNKGNFPGRFSGRQFSNSRSEMNVSTLELGDSALYLCASSLGGAGGPGQYFGPGTRLTVT.

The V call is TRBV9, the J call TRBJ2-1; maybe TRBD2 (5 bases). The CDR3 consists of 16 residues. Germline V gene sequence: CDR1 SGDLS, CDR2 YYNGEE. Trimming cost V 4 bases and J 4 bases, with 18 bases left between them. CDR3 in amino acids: CASSISSERVYNEQFF. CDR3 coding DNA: TGTGCCAGCAGCATCAGTAGCGAGAGGGTTTACAATGAGCAGTTCTTC.

CDR3 in DNA: TGTGCCAGCAGTTACCCTGGACAGAGCTCCTACGAGCAGTACTTC. It yields the protein CASSYPGQSSYEQYF. The gene calls are TRBV6-6 and TRBJ2-7, with a possible D match to TRBD1 (6 bases). V lost 2 bases to trimming and J lost 0 bases, with 11 bases between them. The CDR3 has 15 residues. Germline V CDR1 and CDR2: MNHNY, SVGAGI (reference sequence).

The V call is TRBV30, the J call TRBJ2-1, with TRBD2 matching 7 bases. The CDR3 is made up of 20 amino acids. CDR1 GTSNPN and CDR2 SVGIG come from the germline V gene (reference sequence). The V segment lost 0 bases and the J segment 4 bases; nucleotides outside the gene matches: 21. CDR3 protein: CAWSVLAASGPFRIYNEQFF. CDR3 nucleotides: TGTGCCTGGAGTGTGCTGGCGGCTAGCGGCCCTTTCCGAATATACAATGAGCAGTTCTTC.

The CDR3 DNA reads TGTGCCTGGAGCCAGACAGGCTCTCATAGCAATCAGCCCCAGCATTTT. This translates into CAWSQTGSHSNQPQHF. V is TRBV30 and J is TRBJ1-5; D is perhaps TRBD1 (6 bases). Trimming left V 3 bases short and J 0 bases short, with 15 bases between. This CDR3 is built from 16 residues. The germline V gene encodes CDR1 GTSNPN and CDR2 SVGIG (reference sequence). Using reference TRBV30 and TRBJ1-5 for the parts outside the CDR3, the full variable domain is SQTIHQWPATLVQPVGSPLSLECTVEGTSNPNLYWYRQAAGRGLQLLFYSVGIGQISSEVPQNLSASRPQDRQFILSSKKLLLSDSGFYLCAWSQTGSHSNQPQHFGDGTRLSIL.

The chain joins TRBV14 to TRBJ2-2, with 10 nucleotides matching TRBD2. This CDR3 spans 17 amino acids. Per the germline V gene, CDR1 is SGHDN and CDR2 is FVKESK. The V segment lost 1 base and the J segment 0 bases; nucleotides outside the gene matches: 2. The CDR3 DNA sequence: TGTGCCAGCAGCCAAGCAGCGGGAGGGCCGAACACCGGGGAGCTGTTTTTT. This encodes CASSQAAGGPNTGELFF.

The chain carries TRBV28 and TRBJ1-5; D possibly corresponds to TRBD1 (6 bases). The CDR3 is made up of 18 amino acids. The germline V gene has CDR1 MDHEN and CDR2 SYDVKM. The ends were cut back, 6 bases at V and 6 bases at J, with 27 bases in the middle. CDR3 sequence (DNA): TGTGCCAGCAGCTCAAACCGAGGGGACACAGGGTTTCGTCAGCCCCAGCATTTT. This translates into CASSSNRGDTGFRQPQHF. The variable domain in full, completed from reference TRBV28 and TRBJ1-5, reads DVKVTQSSRYLVKRTGEKVFLECVQDMDHENMFWYRQDPGLGLRLIYFSYDVKMKEKGDIPEGYSVSREKKERFSLILESASTNQTSMYLCASSSNRGDTGFRQPQHFGDGTRLSIL.